Listed below are T cell receptor beta chains from one sample, sequenced in a study of blood T cells in healthy people across ages. TCRdb reprocessed the 5' RACE reads with MiXCR, giving one entry per CDR3 protein. In the table there are more than 500,000 distinct CDR3 sequences, 25% to 30% of which are singletons. The specimen was blood. The receptors originated from a woman aged 70-85 years in good health. Each CDR3 is given with its conserved first and last residue. Fields, in order: CDR3 protein, CDR3 DNA, V gene, J gene, D gene, clone size. A D gene is named only where the DNA matches it firmly. A row's size may be missing; if present it is once, few, many or a size class.

CASSLAIGDTQYF	TGCGCCAGCAGCTTGGCCATCGGAGATACGCAGTATTTT	TRBV5-1	TRBJ2-3	.	few
CASSRSLDSDSTDTQYF	TGCGCCAGCAGCCGATCTCTCGACAGCGATAGCACAGATACGCAGTATTTT	TRBV5-1	TRBJ2-3	.	few
CASSPQDRGLHTEAFF	TGTGCCAGCAGCCCCCAAGACAGGGGGTTGCACACTGAAGCTTTCTTT	TRBV13	TRBJ1-1	TRBD1	.
CASSPFRLAGGPGNIQYF	TGTGCCAGCAGCCCATTCCGACTAGCGGGGGGGCCTGGAAACATTCAGTACTTC	TRBV7-3	TRBJ2-4	TRBD2	few
CAGSLRLAGYNEQFF	TGTGCCGGCAGCTTAAGACTAGCAGGCTACAATGAGCAGTTCTTC	TRBV7-3	TRBJ2-1	TRBD2	few
CASSPHTGGGGNQPQHF	TGTGCCAGCAGTCCCCACACAGGGGGCGGTGGCAATCAGCCCCAGCATTTT	TRBV12-3/TRBV12-4	TRBJ1-5	TRBD1	few
CASSFAGQGAYEQYF	TGTGCCAGCAGCTTCGCCGGACAGGGGGCCTACGAGCAGTACTTC	TRBV7-9	TRBJ2-7	TRBD1	few
CASSLVTGPDQPQHF	TGTGCCAGCAGCTTAGTCACTGGGCCGGATCAGCCCCAGCATTTT	TRBV7-2	TRBJ1-5	.	.
CASSFGQGAGTGELFF	TGTGCCAGCAGCTTCGGACAGGGGGCGGGCACCGGGGAGCTGTTTTTT	TRBV7-2	TRBJ2-2	TRBD1	many
CSVATGHPYGYAF	TGCAGCGTTGCGACAGGGCACCCCTATGGCTACGCCTTC	TRBV29-1	TRBJ1-2	TRBD1	.
CSATNPGDQPQHF	TGCAGTGCTACAAACCCAGGGGATCAGCCCCAGCATTTT	TRBV20-1	TRBJ1-5	.	.
CASSIKRGNTEAFF	TGTGCCAGTAGTATCAAAAGGGGGAACACTGAAGCTTTCTTT	TRBV19	TRBJ1-1	.	few
CASSLPGTGAYEQYF	TGTGCCAGCAGCTTACCCGGGACAGGGGCCTACGAGCAGTACTTC	TRBV7-9	TRBJ2-7	TRBD1	.
CSVVPGLAGDTSDTQYF	TGCAGCGTTGTCCCGGGACTAGCGGGGGATACCTCAGATACGCAGTATTTT	TRBV29-1	TRBJ2-3	TRBD2	few
CSALEMKTANTGELFF	TGCAGTGCCCTCGAAATGAAGACAGCGAACACCGGGGAGCTGTTTTTT	TRBV20-1	TRBJ2-2	.	.
CASSLAMQGTGELFF	TGTGCCAGCAGCTTGGCAATGCAGGGTACCGGGGAGCTGTTTTTT	TRBV7-8	TRBJ2-2	.	.
CASTWGNRRTEAFF	TGTGCCAGCACTTGGGGTAATAGGAGGACTGAAGCTTTCTTT	TRBV12-3/TRBV12-4	TRBJ1-1	.	few
CSVEDLLAGGRGGGTDTQYF	TGCAGCGTTGAAGATCTGCTAGCGGGGGGGCGTGGGGGTGGCACAGATACGCAGTATTTT	TRBV29-1	TRBJ2-3	TRBD2	.
CSALSNPGGQGYTF	TGCAGTGCCCTATCTAACCCGGGGGGGCAGGGCTACACCTTC	TRBV20-1	TRBJ1-2	.	few
CATSDSRTLESKETQYF	TGTGCCACCAGTGATTCAAGGACGCTCGAAAGTAAAGAGACCCAGTACTTC	TRBV24-1	TRBJ2-5	.	.
CASGLVIRDEQFF	TGTGCTAGTGGTTTGGTAATACGGGATGAGCAGTTCTTC	TRBV12-5	TRBJ2-1	.	few
CSVAGDESGYTF	TGCAGCGTTGCAGGGGACGAGAGTGGCTACACCTTC	TRBV29-1	TRBJ1-2	.	.
CASSSSSLMTATYEQYF	TGTGCCAGCAGCTCAAGCAGTCTTATGACAGCTACCTACGAGCAGTACTTC	TRBV13	TRBJ2-7	.	many
CASSHFETHSGNTIYF	TGTGCCAGCAGCCATTTCGAGACACACTCTGGAAACACCATATATTTT	TRBV3-1	TRBJ1-3	.	.
CASSLDGSRAYNSPLHF	TGCGCCAGCAGCTTGGACGGATCGAGGGCCTATAATTCACCCCTCCACTTT	TRBV5-1	TRBJ1-6	.	.